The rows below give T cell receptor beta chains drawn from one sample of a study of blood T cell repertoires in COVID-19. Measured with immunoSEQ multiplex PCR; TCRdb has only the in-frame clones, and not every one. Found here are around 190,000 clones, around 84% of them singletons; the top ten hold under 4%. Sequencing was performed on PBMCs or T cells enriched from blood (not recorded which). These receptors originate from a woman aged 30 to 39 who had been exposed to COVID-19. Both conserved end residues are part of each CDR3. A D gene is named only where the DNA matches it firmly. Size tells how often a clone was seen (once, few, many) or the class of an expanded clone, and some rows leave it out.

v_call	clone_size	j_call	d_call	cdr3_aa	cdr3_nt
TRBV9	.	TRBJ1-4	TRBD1	CASSSRTGEAGEKLFF	TGTGCCAGCAGCTCACGTACAGGGGAGGCGGGCGAAAAACTGTTTTTT
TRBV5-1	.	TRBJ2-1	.	CASSLGSWQGGYNEQFF	TGCGCCAGCAGCTTGGGCTCGTGGCAGGGGGGCTACAATGAGCAGTTCTTC
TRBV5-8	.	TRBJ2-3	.	CASSLATTVRTDTQYF	TGTGCCAGCAGCTTAGCGACTACTGTACGCACAGATACGCAGTATTTT
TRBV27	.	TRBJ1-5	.	CASSWEGSNQPQHF	TGTGCCAGCAGTTGGGAGGGTAGCAATCAGCCCCAGCATTTT
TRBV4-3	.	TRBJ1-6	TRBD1	CASSQDTDRDSPLHF	TGCGCCAGCAGCCAAGATACGGACAGGGATTCACCCCTCCACTTT
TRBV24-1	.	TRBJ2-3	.	CATSGDSLSTDTQYF	TGTGCCACCAGCGGGGACTCCCTTAGCACAGATACGCAGTATTTT
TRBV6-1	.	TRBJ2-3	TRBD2	CASSEAWLAGVTDTQYF	TGTGCCAGCAGTGAAGCCTGGCTAGCGGGGGTAACAGATACGCAGTATTTT
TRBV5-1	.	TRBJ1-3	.	CASSLGVREEAGNTIYF	TGCGCCAGCAGCTTGGGGGTCCGGGAGGAAGCTGGAAACACCATATATTTT
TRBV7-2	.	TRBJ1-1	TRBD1	CASSPRLGGQGTEAFF	TGTGCCAGCAGCCCAAGATTGGGGGGACAGGGCACTGAAGCTTTCTTT
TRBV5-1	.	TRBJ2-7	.	CASSPSVLDEQYF	TGCGCCAGCAGTCCCTCGGTGTTAGACGAGCAGTACTTC
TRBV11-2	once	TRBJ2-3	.	CASSLERQPDTQYF	TGTGCCAGCAGCTTAGAGAGGCAACCAGATACGCAGTATTTT
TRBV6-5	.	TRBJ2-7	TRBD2	CASSPSRGGEQYF	TGTGCCAGCAGCCCCTCCCGCGGGGGCGAGCAGTACTTC
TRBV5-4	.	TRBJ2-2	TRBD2	CASSLVDLTAGSGELFF	TGTGCCAGCAGCTTGGTTGACTTGACAGCGGGGTCCGGGGAGCTGTTTTTT
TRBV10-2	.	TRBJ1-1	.	CASSIGTQNTEAFF	TGCGCCAGCTCAATCGGGACACAGAACACTGAAGCTTTCTTT
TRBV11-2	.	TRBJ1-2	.	CASSLGGANYGYTF	TGTGCCAGCAGCTTAGGGGGCGCTAACTATGGCTACACCTTC
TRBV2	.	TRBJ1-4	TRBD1	CASKDRGRSEKLFF	TGTGCCAGCAAAGACAGGGGGAGGAGTGAAAAACTGTTTTTT
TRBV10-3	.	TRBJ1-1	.	CAISGAGVRDTEAFF	TGTGCCATCAGTGGGGCAGGGGTTCGGGACACTGAAGCTTTCTTT
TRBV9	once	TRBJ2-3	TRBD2	CASSSGVAGGRVDTQYF	TGTGCCAGCAGCTCCGGGGTAGCGGGGGGCCGGGTGGATACGCAGTATTTT
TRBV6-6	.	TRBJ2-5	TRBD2	CASITSSGAQETQYF	TGTGCCAGCATCACATCGAGCGGGGCTCAAGAGACCCAGTACTTC
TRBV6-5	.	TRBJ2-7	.	CATHAGRFYEQYF	TGTGCCACCCACGCGGGGCGCTTCTACGAGCAGTACTTC